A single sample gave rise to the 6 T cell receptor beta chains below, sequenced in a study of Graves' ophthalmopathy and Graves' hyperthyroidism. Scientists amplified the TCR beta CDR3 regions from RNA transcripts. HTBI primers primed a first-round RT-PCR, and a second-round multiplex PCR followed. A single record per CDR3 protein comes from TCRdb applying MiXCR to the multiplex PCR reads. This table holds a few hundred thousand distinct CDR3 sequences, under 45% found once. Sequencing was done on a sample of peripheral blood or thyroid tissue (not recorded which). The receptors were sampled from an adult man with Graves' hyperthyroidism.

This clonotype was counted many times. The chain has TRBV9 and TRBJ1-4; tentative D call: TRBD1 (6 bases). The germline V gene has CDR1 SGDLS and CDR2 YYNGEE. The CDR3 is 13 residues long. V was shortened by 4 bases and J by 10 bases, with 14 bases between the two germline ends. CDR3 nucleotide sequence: TGTGCCAGCAGCCCGAGGGGGTGGGGAAAACTGTTTTTT. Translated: CASSPRGWGKLFF.

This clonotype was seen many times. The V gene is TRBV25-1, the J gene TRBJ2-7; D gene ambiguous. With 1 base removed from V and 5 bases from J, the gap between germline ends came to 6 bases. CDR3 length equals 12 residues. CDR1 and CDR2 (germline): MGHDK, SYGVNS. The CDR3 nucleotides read TGTGCCAGCAGTGAATGGGGAAACGAGCAGTACTTC. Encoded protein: CASSEWGNEQYF.

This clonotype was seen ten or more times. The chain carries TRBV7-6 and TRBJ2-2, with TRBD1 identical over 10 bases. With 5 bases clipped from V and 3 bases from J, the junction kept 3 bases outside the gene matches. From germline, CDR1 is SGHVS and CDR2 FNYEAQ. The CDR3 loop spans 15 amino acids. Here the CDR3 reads CASSKGTGDTGELFF. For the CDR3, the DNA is TGTGCCAGCAGCAAAGGGACAGGGGACACCGGGGAGCTGTTTTTT. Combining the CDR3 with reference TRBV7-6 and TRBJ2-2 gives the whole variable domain GAGVSQSPRYKVTKRGQDVALRCDPISGHVSLYWYRQALGQGPEFLTYFNYEAQQDKSGLPNDRFSAERPEGSISTLTIQRTEQRDSAMYRCASSKGTGDTGELFFGEGSRLTVL.

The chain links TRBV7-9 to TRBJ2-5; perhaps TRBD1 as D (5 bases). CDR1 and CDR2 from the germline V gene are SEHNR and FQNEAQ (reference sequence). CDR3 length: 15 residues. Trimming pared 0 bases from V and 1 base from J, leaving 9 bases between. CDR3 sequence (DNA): TGTGCCAGCAGCTTAGCAACAGGCACCCAAGAGACCCAGTACTTC. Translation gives CASSLATGTQETQYF.

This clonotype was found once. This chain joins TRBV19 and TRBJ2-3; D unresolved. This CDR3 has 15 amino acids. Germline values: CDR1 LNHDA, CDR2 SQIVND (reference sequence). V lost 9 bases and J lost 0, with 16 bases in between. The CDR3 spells CASSSGILSTDTQYF. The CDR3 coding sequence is TGTGCCAGCAGCTCGGGTATACTCAGCACAGATACGCAGTATTTT.

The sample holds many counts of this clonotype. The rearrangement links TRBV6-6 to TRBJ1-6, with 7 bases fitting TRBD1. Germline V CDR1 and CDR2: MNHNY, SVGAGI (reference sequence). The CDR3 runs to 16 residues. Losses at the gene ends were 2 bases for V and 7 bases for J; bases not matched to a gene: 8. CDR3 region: CASSYIAGQPNSPLHF. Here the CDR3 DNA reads TGTGCCAGCAGTTACATCGCGGGACAGCCCAATTCACCCCTCCACTTT.